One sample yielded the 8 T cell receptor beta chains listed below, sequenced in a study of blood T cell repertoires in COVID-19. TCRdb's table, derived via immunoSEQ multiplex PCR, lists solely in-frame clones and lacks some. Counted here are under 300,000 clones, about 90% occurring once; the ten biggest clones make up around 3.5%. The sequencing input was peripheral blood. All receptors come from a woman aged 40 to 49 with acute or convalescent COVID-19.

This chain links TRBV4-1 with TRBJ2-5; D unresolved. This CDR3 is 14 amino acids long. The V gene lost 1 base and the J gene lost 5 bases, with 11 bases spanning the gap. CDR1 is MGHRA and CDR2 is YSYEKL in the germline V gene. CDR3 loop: CASSQGAIRETQYF. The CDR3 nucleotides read TGCGCCAGCAGCCAAGGAGCCATCCGGGAGACCCAGTACTTC.

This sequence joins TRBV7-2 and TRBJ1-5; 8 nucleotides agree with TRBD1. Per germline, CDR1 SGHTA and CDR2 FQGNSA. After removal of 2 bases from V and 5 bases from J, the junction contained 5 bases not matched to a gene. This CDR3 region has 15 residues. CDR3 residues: CASSLNRGGDQPQHF. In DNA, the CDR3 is TGTGCCAGCAGCTTAAACAGGGGGGGTGATCAGCCCCAGCATTTT.

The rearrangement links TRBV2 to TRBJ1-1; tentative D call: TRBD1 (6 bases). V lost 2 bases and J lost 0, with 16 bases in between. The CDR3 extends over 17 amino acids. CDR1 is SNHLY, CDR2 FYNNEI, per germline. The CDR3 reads CASSESVRGTMNTEAFF. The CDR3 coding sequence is TGTGCCAGCAGTGAATCGGTCCGTGGGACAATGAACACTGAAGCTTTCTTT.

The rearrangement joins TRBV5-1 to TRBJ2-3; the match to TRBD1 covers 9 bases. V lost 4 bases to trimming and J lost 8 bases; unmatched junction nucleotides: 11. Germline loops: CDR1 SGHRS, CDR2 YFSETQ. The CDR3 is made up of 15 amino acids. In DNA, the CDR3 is TGCGCCAGCAGCCCCGCCCCCGACAGGGGGAGTACGCAGTATTTT. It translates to CASSPAPDRGSTQYF.

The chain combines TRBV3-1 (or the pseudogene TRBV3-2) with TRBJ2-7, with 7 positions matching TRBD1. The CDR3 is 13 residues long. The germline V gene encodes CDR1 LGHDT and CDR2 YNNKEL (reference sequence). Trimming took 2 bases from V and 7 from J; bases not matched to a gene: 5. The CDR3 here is CASSQQGDGEQYV. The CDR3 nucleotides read TGTGCCAGCAGCCAACAGGGGGATGGGGAGCAGTACGTC.

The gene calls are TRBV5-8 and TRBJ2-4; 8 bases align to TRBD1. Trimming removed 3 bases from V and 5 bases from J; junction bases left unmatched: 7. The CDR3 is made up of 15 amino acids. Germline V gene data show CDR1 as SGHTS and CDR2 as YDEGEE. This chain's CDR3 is CASSSGPRGQNIQYF. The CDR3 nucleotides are TGTGCCAGCAGCTCTGGACCCAGGGGGCAAAACATTCAGTACTTC.

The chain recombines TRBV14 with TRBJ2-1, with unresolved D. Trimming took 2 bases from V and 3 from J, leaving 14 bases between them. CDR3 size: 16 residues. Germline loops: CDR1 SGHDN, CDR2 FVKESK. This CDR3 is CASSQLPRRRYNEQFF. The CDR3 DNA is TGTGCCAGCAGCCAACTCCCCAGGCGACGCTACAATGAGCAGTTCTTC.

The CDR3 sequence: CASSGSYTGELFF. The DNA of the CDR3 is TGTGCCAGCAGTGGGAGTTACACCGGGGAGCTGTTTTTT. The V and J genes are TRBV2 and TRBJ2-2; D not certain. The CDR3 sequence is 13 residues long. The V gene lost 4 bases and the J gene lost 3 bases, with 6 bases spanning the gap. Germline V CDR1 and CDR2: SNHLY, FYNNEI.